The rows below give T cell receptor beta chains drawn from one sample of a study of T cell responses to AZD1222 COVID-19 vaccine. Assay: immunoSEQ multiplex PCR; the TCRdb copy retains only in-frame clones and omits some. The sample consists of around 140,000 clones, about 90% of them appearing once. Here the sequenced sample was peripheral blood, taken 28 days after the second AZD1222 dose. Source of these receptors: an adult who received the AZD1222 COVID-19 vaccine. Both conserved end residues are part of each CDR3. The D gene is left open where the match is weak. Only some rows state a clone size, as once, few, many or a class for expanded clones.

>TRBV15|TRBJ1-5|.|.
CATSRESRDQPQHF
TGTGCCACCAGCAGAGAGTCTCGAGATCAGCCCCAGCATTTT
>TRBV5-6|TRBJ2-5|.|.
CASSSKETQYF
TGTGCCAGCAGCTCTAAAGAGACCCAGTACTTC
>TRBV6-5|TRBJ1-1|once|TRBD1
CASSWGTANTEAFF
TGTGCCAGCAGTTGGGGGACAGCGAACACTGAAGCTTTCTTT
>TRBV6-1|TRBJ2-3|.|.
CASSEVASYTQYF
TGTGCCAGCAGTGAAGTCGCTAGTTATACGCAGTATTTT
>TRBV7-2|TRBJ1-1|.|TRBD1
CASSLWAPGQGGNTEAFF
TGTGCCAGCAGCTTATGGGCCCCGGGACAGGGGGGGAACACTGAAGCTTTCTTT
>TRBV6-5|TRBJ2-1|few|.
CASSARLGYNEQFF
TGTGCCAGCAGCGCCCGACTAGGCTACAATGAGCAGTTCTTC
>TRBV6-5|TRBJ1-2|.|.
CASSFGGAPDYGYTF
TGTGCCAGCAGTTTTGGGGGGGCTCCGGATTATGGCTACACCTTC
>TRBV3-1/TRBV3-2|TRBJ2-1|.|.
CASSHLNEQFF
TGTGCCAGCAGCCACCTCAATGAGCAGTTCTTC
>TRBV27|TRBJ2-3|.|.
CASSLLRPRGTDTQYF
TGTGCCAGCAGTTTGCTCAGGCCTAGGGGCACAGATACGCAGTATTTT
>TRBV21-1|TRBJ1-5|.|.
CASSKVDRGLYQPQHF
TGTGCCAGCAGCAAAGTGGACAGGGGGTTGTATCAGCCCCAGCATTTT
>TRBV10-3|TRBJ1-2|once|.
CAISDGRFYGYTF
TGTGCCATCAGTGACGGCAGGTTCTATGGCTACACCTTC
>TRBV7-8|TRBJ2-1|.|TRBD2
CASSSGLDNEQFF
TGTGCCAGCAGCTCCGGACTAGACAATGAGCAGTTCTTC
>TRBV24-1|TRBJ2-1|few|.
CATSGSYSDEQFF
TGTGCCACCAGTGGGTCTTATTCGGATGAGCAGTTCTTC
>TRBV9|TRBJ2-3|.|TRBD1
CASAAGQGPDTQYF
TGTGCCAGCGCGGCGGGACAGGGCCCAGATACGCAGTATTTT
>TRBV9|TRBJ2-2|.|.
CASSSIAVKHPSTGELFF
TGTGCCAGCAGCTCCATAGCCGTGAAACACCCGAGCACCGGGGAGCTGTTTTTT
>TRBV7-9|TRBJ2-7|.|TRBD1
CASSRTGTGEFEQYF
TGTGCCAGCAGCCGGACCGGGACAGGGGAATTCGAGCAGTACTTC
>TRBV7-8|TRBJ1-1|.|.
CASSVGGTEAFF
TGTGCCAGCAGCGTAGGGGGCACTGAAGCTTTCTTT
>TRBV5-4|TRBJ2-2|few|TRBD1
CASSTPGTGSVAGELFF
TGTGCCAGCAGCACCCCCGGGACAGGGTCGGTGGCCGGGGAGCTGTTTTTT
>TRBV30|TRBJ1-2|.|.
CAWKGGWAASLTGYTF
TGTGCCTGGAAGGGGGGTTGGGCAGCAAGCCTGACTGGCTACACCTTC
>TRBV19|TRBJ1-6|once|.
CASRPPTAYNSPLHF
TGTGCCAGCCGCCCCCCGACAGCGTATAATTCACCCCTCCACTTT